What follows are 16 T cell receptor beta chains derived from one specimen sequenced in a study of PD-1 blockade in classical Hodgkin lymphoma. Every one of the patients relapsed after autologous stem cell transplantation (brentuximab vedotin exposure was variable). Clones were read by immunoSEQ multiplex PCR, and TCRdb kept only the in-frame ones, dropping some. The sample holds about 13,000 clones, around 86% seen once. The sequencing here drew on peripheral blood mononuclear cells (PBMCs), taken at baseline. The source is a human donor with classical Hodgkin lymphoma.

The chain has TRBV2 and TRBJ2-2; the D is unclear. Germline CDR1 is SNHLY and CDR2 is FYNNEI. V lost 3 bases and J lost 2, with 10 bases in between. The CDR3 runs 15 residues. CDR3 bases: TGTGCCAGCAGTGAGGTTGGCGGAAACACCGGGGAGCTGTTTTTT. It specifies CASSEVGGNTGELFF.

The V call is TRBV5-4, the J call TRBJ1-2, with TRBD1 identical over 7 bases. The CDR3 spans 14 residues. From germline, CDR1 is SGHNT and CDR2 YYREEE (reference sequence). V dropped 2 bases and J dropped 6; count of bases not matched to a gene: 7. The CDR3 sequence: CASSLDRVENGYTF. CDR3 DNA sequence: TGTGCCAGCAGCTTAGACAGGGTTGAGAATGGCTACACCTTC.

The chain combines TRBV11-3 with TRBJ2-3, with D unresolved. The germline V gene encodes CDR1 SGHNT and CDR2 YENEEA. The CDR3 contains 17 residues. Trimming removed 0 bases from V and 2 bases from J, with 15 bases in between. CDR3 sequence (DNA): TGTGCCAGCAGCTTAGATATCGGGCGGCAGGTCACAGATACGCAGTATTTT. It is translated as CASSLDIGRQVTDTQYF.

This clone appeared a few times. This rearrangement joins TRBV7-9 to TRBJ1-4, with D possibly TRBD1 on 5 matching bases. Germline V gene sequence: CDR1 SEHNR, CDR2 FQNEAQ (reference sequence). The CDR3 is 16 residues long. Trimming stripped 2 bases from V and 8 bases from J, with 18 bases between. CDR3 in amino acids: CASSLSGGQLGEKLFF. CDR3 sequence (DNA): TGTGCCAGCAGCTTAAGCGGGGGTCAGCTAGGGGAAAAACTGTTTTTT.

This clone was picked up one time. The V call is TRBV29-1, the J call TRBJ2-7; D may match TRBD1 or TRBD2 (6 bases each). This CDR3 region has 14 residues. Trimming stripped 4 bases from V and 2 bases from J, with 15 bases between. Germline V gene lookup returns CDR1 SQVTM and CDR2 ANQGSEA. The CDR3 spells CSVVVWGATYEQYF. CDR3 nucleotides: TGCAGCGTTGTGGTCTGGGGGGCAACCTACGAGCAGTACTTC.

CDR3 sequence (DNA): TGTGCCAGTAGTATTGGAGGGGCCTACGAGCAGTACTTC. Translated, it gives CASSIGGAYEQYF. The genes are TRBV19 and TRBJ2-7, with TRBD2 as a possible D gene (6 bases). Per germline, CDR1 LNHDA and CDR2 SQIVND (reference sequence). V shed 3 bases and J shed 2 bases, with 8 bases lying between them. This CDR3 has 13 residues.

CDR3 in DNA: TGTGCCAGCTCACCGGGGACAGGGTATGGCTACACCTTC. Protein sequence: CASSPGTGYGYTF. This chain joins TRBV18 and TRBJ1-2, with 9 bases identical to TRBD1. V was pared by 3 bases and J by 5 bases, with 1 base of the junction left unmatched. CDR1 and CDR2 from the germline V gene are KGHSH and LQKENI. This CDR3 comprises 13 residues.

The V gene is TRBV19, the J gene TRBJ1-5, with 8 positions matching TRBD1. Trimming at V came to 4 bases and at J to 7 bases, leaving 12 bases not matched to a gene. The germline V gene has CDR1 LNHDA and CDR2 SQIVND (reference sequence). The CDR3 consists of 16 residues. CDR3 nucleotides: TGTGCCAGTAGTACCGGGACAGGTGGGGGGAGGCAGCCCCAGCATTTT. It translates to CASSTGTGGGRQPQHF.

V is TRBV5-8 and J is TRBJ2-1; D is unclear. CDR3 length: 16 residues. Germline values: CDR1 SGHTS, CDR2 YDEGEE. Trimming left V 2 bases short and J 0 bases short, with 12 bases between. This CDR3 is CASSFIMLSSYNEQFF. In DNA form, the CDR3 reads TGTGCCAGCAGCTTTATAATGTTAAGCTCCTACAATGAGCAGTTCTTC.

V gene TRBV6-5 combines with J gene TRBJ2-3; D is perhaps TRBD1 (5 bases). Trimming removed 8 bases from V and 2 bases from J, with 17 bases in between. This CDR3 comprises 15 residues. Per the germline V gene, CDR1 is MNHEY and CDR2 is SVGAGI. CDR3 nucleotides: TGTGCCAGCTGGCTGACAGTAGAATTCACAGATACGCAGTATTTT. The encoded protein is CASWLTVEFTDTQYF.

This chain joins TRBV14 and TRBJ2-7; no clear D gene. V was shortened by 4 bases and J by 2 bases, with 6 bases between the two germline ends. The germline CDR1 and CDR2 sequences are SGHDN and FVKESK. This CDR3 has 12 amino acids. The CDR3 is CASSPTAYEQYF. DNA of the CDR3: TGTGCCAGCAGCCCTACAGCCTACGAGCAGTACTTC.

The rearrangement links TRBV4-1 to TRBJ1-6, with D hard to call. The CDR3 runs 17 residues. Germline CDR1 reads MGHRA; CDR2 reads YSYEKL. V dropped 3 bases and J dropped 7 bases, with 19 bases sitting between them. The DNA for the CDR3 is TGCGCCAGCAGCCACCCTCCTATGCCGGATCGGAATTCACCCCTCCACTTT. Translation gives CASSHPPMPDRNSPLHF.

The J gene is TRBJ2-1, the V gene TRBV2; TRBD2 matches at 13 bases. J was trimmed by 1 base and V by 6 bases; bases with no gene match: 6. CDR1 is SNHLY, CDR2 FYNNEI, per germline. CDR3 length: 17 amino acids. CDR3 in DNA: TGTGCCAGCAGCAGGACTAGCGGGAGTTGGTCCTACAATGAGCAGTTCTTC. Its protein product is CASSRTSGSWSYNEQFF.

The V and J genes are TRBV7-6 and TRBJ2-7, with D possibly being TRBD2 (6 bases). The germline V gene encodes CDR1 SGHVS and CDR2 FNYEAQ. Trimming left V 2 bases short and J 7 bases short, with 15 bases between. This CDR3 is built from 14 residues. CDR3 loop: CASSLLTGAGEQYF. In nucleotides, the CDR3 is TGTGCCAGCAGCTTACTGACGGGCGCGGGGGAGCAGTACTTC.

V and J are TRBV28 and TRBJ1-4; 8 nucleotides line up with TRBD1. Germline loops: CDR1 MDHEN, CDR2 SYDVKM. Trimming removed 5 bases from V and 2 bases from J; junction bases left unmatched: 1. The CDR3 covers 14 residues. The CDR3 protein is CASSRTGTNEKLFF. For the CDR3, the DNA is TGTGCCAGCAGTAGGACAGGGACTAATGAAAAACTGTTTTTT.

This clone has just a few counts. This chain's CDR3 is CASSPTGPDNGYTF. The CDR3, as DNA: TGCGCCAGCAGTCCAACAGGGCCAGATAATGGCTACACCTTC. The rearrangement uses TRBV5-1 and TRBJ1-2; possible D gene TRBD1, 6 bases. Germline V gene data show CDR1 as SGHRS and CDR2 as YFSETQ. This CDR3 region has 14 residues. V lost 5 bases and J 6 bases, leaving 17 bases between the germline ends.